The rows below give T cell receptor beta chains drawn from one sample of a study of blood T cell repertoires in COVID-19. Here immunoSEQ multiplex PCR was the method, and the copy in TCRdb shows in-frame clones only, minus some. There are about 170,000 clones in the sample; 70% to 90% occur only once, and 7% to 7.5% lies in the top ten. The sample consisted of peripheral blood. The receptors here all came from a woman of 80 years or more in a cohort sampled during active or convalescent COVID-19. Both conserved end residues are part of each CDR3. The order of the fields is CDR3 protein, CDR3 DNA, J gene, clone size, V gene, D gene. A D gene is named only where the DNA matches it firmly. A clone size is listed for some rows: how often the clone was seen (once, few, many), or a class if it is expanded.

CDR3aa: CASSEVRGSTEAFF; CDR3nt: TGTGCCAGCAGTGAAGTCAGGGGGAGTACTGAAGCTTTCTTT; j_gene: TRBJ1-1; abundance: many; v_gene: TRBV2; d_gene: TRBD1
CDR3aa: CASSLATGMSEAFF; CDR3nt: TGCGCCAGCAGCTTGGCAACAGGGATGTCTGAAGCTTTCTTT; j_gene: TRBJ1-1; abundance: -; v_gene: TRBV5-1; d_gene: -
CDR3aa: CASSQSALRGPGNTIYF; CDR3nt: TGCGCCAGCAGCCAATCCGCACTCAGGGGGCCTGGAAACACCATATATTTT; j_gene: TRBJ1-3; abundance: many; v_gene: TRBV4-1; d_gene: TRBD1
CDR3aa: CASSQGVPLSYNEQFF; CDR3nt: TGCGCCAGCAGCCAGGGAGTTCCGCTCTCCTACAATGAGCAGTTCTTC; j_gene: TRBJ2-1; abundance: -; v_gene: TRBV4-1; d_gene: -
CDR3aa: CASSEGAMGGYTF; CDR3nt: TGTGCCAGCAGCGAGGGCGCGATGGGCGGCTACACCTTC; j_gene: TRBJ1-2; abundance: -; v_gene: TRBV27; d_gene: -
CDR3aa: CASNTGGSNYGYTF; CDR3nt: TGTGCCAGTAATACAGGGGGCTCGAACTATGGCTACACCTTC; j_gene: TRBJ1-2; abundance: -; v_gene: TRBV19; d_gene: TRBD1
CDR3aa: CASSSGSETQYF; CDR3nt: TGTGCCAGCAGTTCGGGGTCGGAGACCCAGTACTTC; j_gene: TRBJ2-5; abundance: -; v_gene: TRBV3-1/TRBV3-2; d_gene: -
CDR3aa: CASSISTGRLATNEKLFF; CDR3nt: TGTGCCAGTAGTATCTCGACAGGGAGACTTGCAACTAATGAAAAACTGTTTTTT; j_gene: TRBJ1-4; abundance: -; v_gene: TRBV19; d_gene: TRBD1
CDR3aa: CASSQEFLAGGTDTQYF; CDR3nt: TGTGCCAGCAGCCAAGAGTTTCTAGCGGGAGGGACAGATACGCAGTATTTT; j_gene: TRBJ2-3; abundance: -; v_gene: TRBV4-2; d_gene: TRBD2
CDR3aa: CASSQGRAGGSTDTQYF; CDR3nt: TGCGCCAGCAGCCAAGGTAGAGCGGGAGGGAGCACAGATACGCAGTATTTT; j_gene: TRBJ2-3; abundance: -; v_gene: TRBV4-1; d_gene: TRBD2
CDR3aa: CAWSVPPGTRGAFF; CDR3nt: TGTGCCTGGAGTGTACCTCCGGGGACACGCGGAGCTTTCTTT; j_gene: TRBJ1-1; abundance: -; v_gene: TRBV30; d_gene: -
CDR3aa: CASSQLGELFF; CDR3nt: TGTGCCAGCAGCCAACTCGGGGAGCTGTTTTTT; j_gene: TRBJ2-2; abundance: -; v_gene: TRBV3-1/TRBV3-2; d_gene: -
CDR3aa: CASSQEQGGTDTQYF; CDR3nt: TGTGCCAGCAGTCAAGAACAGGGAGGCACAGATACGCAGTATTTT; j_gene: TRBJ2-3; abundance: -; v_gene: TRBV2; d_gene: -
CDR3aa: CSVALETQYF; CDR3nt: TGCAGCGTTGCCTTAGAGACCCAGTACTTC; j_gene: TRBJ2-5; abundance: -; v_gene: TRBV29-1; d_gene: -
CDR3aa: CASSFQEDTEAFF; CDR3nt: TGTGCCAGCAGCTTTCAGGAAGACACTGAAGCTTTCTTT; j_gene: TRBJ1-1; abundance: -; v_gene: TRBV7-2; d_gene: -
CDR3aa: CASSPLAGVAEQFF; CDR3nt: TGCGCCAGCAGCCCACTAGCGGGAGTCGCCGAGCAGTTCTTC; j_gene: TRBJ2-1; abundance: -; v_gene: TRBV4-1; d_gene: TRBD2
CDR3aa: CASSEQGYTGELFF; CDR3nt: TGTGCCAGCAGTGAACAGGGATACACCGGGGAGCTGTTTTTT; j_gene: TRBJ2-2; abundance: -; v_gene: TRBV25-1; d_gene: -
CDR3aa: CASSQRQAYNSPLHF; CDR3nt: TGTGCCAGCAGCCAAAGACAGGCGTATAATTCACCCCTCCACTTT; j_gene: TRBJ1-6; abundance: few; v_gene: TRBV7-8; d_gene: -
CDR3aa: CASSVHPGTGVEGYTF; CDR3nt: TGTGCCAGCAGCGTACATCCCGGGACAGGGGTAGAAGGCTACACCTTC; j_gene: TRBJ1-2; abundance: -; v_gene: TRBV9; d_gene: TRBD1
CDR3aa: CASSPGGGIWGNTIYF; CDR3nt: TGTGCCAGCAGCCCCGGGGGGGGCATTTGGGGAAACACCATATATTTT; j_gene: TRBJ1-3; abundance: -; v_gene: TRBV28; d_gene: -
CDR3aa: CASSAQAGGSNEQFF; CDR3nt: TGTGCCAGCAGTGCACAAGCGGGAGGAAGCAATGAGCAGTTCTTC; j_gene: TRBJ2-1; abundance: once; v_gene: TRBV2; d_gene: TRBD2
CDR3aa: CASSLVQGFSDTQYF; CDR3nt: TGCGCCAGCAGCTTGGTTCAGGGCTTCTCAGATACGCAGTATTTT; j_gene: TRBJ2-3; abundance: -; v_gene: TRBV5-1; d_gene: -
CDR3aa: CASSTRLAGPDTQYF; CDR3nt: TGTGCCAGTAGTACCCGACTAGCGGGACCAGATACGCAGTATTTT; j_gene: TRBJ2-3; abundance: once; v_gene: TRBV19; d_gene: TRBD2
CDR3aa: CASSPDRATYGYTF; CDR3nt: TGTGCCAGCTCACCAGACAGGGCTACCTATGGCTACACCTTC; j_gene: TRBJ1-2; abundance: -; v_gene: TRBV18; d_gene: TRBD1
CDR3aa: CATGGANEKLFF; CDR3nt: TGTGCCACCGGTGGAGCAAATGAAAAACTGTTTTTT; j_gene: TRBJ1-4; abundance: -; v_gene: TRBV10-3; d_gene: -
CDR3aa: CASSPAASTDTQYF; CDR3nt: TGTGCCAGCAGCCCTGCAGCGAGCACAGATACGCAGTATTTT; j_gene: TRBJ2-3; abundance: -; v_gene: TRBV11-3; d_gene: -
CDR3aa: CAWSLQGSLSYTF; CDR3nt: TGTGCCTGGAGTTTGCAGGGTAGTTTGAGCTACACCTTC; j_gene: TRBJ1-2; abundance: -; v_gene: TRBV30; d_gene: -
CDR3aa: CASSQVYTSTNEKLFF; CDR3nt: TGTGCCAGCAGCCAAGTCTATACCTCAACTAATGAAAAACTGTTTTTT; j_gene: TRBJ1-4; abundance: -; v_gene: TRBV4-2; d_gene: -
CDR3aa: CASIGHLGQGVSDTEAFF; CDR3nt: TGTGCCAGTATCGGCCACCTCGGACAGGGAGTTTCGGACACTGAAGCTTTCTTT; j_gene: TRBJ1-1; abundance: -; v_gene: TRBV19; d_gene: TRBD1
CDR3aa: CASSPRTSETQYF; CDR3nt: TGTGCCAGCTCACCACGAACTAGCGAGACCCAGTACTTC; j_gene: TRBJ2-5; abundance: -; v_gene: TRBV18; d_gene: -
CDR3aa: CASSLGVQGAAAAFF; CDR3nt: TGTGCCAGCAGCTTAGGGGTTCAGGGGGCTGCCGCTGCTTTCTTT; j_gene: TRBJ1-1; abundance: -; v_gene: TRBV7-6; d_gene: TRBD1